This T cell receptor beta chain was observed in a study of blood T cell repertoires in COVID-19. Study-wide context: PBMCs, B-cell-depleted T cells, or T cells were the source of the cDNA or gDNA that made up the material.

V lost 2 bases and J lost 10; bases outside the gene matches: 10. Germline CDR1 and CDR2: SGHVS and FNYEAQ. The CDR3 is made up of 15 amino acids. Enrolled during active infection, Seattle patients were then followed longitudinally. The authors' processing: For nucleated cells, counts were estimated from reference gene primer amplification. Libraries were prepared by immunoSEQ multiplex PCR; TCRdb keeps only in-frame clonotypes and omits some of them. V and J calls and clone size come straight from that table; D and trimming were deduced from the DNA. The sample holds about 160,000 clones, roughly 86% seen once.

The clonotype was recovered from a man aged 55 to 70 with COVID-19, enrolled during active disease. The sample consisted of peripheral blood. This chain connects TRBV7-6 to TRBJ2-3, with 9 bases aligning to TRBD2. CDR3 bases: TGTGCCAGCAGCTTAAATAGCGGGAGAGGGTCTGCGCAGTATTTT. It codes for CASSLNSGRGSAQYF.